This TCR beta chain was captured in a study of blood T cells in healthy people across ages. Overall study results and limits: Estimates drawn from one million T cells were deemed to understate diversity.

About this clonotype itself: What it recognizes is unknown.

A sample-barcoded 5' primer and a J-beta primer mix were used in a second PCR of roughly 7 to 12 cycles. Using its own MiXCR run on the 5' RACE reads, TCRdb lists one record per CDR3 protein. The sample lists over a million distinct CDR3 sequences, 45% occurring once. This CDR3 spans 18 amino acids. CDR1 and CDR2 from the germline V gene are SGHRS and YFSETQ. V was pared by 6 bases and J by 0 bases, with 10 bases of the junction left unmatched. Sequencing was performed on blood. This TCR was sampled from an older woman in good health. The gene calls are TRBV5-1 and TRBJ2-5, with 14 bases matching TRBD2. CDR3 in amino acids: CASNTGLAGGQDQETQYF. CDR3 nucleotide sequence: TGCGCCAGCAACACAGGACTAGCGGGAGGTCAGGACCAAGAGACCCAGTACTTC.